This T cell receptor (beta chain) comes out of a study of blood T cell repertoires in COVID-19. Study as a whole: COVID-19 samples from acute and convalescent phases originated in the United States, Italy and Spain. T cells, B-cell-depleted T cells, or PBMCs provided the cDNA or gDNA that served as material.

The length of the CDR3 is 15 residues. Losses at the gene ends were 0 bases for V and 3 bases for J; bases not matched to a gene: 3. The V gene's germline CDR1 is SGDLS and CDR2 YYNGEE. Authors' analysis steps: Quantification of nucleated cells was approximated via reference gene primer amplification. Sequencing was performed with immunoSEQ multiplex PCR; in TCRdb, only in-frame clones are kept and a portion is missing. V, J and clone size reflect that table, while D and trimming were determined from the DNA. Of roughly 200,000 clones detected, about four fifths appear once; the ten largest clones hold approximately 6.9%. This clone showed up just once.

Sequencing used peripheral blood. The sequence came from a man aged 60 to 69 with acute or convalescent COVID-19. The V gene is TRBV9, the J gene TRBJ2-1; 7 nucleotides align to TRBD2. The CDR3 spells CASSVATGGYNEQFF. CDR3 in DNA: TGTGCCAGCAGCGTAGCTACGGGGGGCTACAATGAGCAGTTCTTC.